The 20 T cell receptor beta chains given below trace back to one sample, sequenced in a study of early T cells in non-severe SARS-CoV-2 infection. TCRdb used MiXCR to reprocess the 5' RACE reads, holding one entry per CDR3 protein. Among 75,000 to 90,000 distinct CDR3 sequences listed, 5% to 7% were seen once. Sample: whole blood. These receptors were collected from an adult who was a healthcare worker with PCR-confirmed SARS-CoV-2 infection or an uninfected control (not recorded which).

The chain links TRBV2 to TRBJ2-3, with D unclear. Germline values: CDR1 SNHLY, CDR2 FYNNEI. The CDR3 runs to 11 residues. V lost 5 bases to trimming and J lost 5 bases, with 5 bases between them. CDR3: CASSMIDTQYF. The CDR3, as DNA: TGTGCCAGCAGTATGATAGATACGCAGTATTTT.

This chain connects TRBV6-5 to TRBJ2-1; 8 bases are a match to TRBD2. The CDR3 totals 14 residues. With 0 bases clipped from V and 5 bases from J, the junction kept 0 bases outside the gene matches. Germline CDR1 is MNHEY and CDR2 is SVGAGI. The DNA for the CDR3 is TGTGCCAGCAGTTACTCGCGGGGGGACAATGAGCAGTTCTTC. This translates into CASSYSRGDNEQFF.

The chain employs TRBV7-2 and TRBJ2-2; possible D gene TRBD1, 6 bases. Between the trimmed V and J ends, which lost 7 bases and 5 bases, there was a span of 11 bases. The CDR3 loop spans 13 amino acids. From germline, CDR1 is SGHTA and CDR2 FQGNSA. For the CDR3, the DNA is TGTGCCAGCAAAATGAGGGGGACCGGGGAGCTGTTTTTT. Translated, it gives CASKMRGTGELFF.

Only a few counts were recorded for this clonotype. The chain employs TRBV7-2 and TRBJ2-3; D call uncertain. The CDR3 totals 14 residues. Germline values: CDR1 SGHTA, CDR2 FQGNSA. V was cut by 1 base and J by 1 base, with 6 bases left in between. CDR3: CASSLDVGTDTQYF. In nucleotides, the CDR3 is TGTGCCAGCAGCTTAGACGTTGGCACAGATACGCAGTATTTT.

This rearrangement joins TRBV11-2 to TRBJ2-7, with D unclear. The CDR3 loop spans 18 amino acids. Germline values: CDR1 SGHAT, CDR2 FQNNGV. V gave up 6 bases and J gave up 0 bases, with 24 bases separating them. CDR3 in DNA: TGTGCCAGCAGTCCCCTTTCACTTAAGACGCCTAGCTCCTACGAGCAGTACTTC. Its protein product is CASSPLSLKTPSSYEQYF.

This clonotype occurred many times. The V and J genes are TRBV29-1 and TRBJ2-5, with D possibly TRBD2 on 6 matching bases. The CDR3 contains 13 residues. The V end was cut by 5 bases, the J end by 3 bases, with 13 bases between. Germline V CDR1 and CDR2: SQVTM, ANQGSEA. The CDR3 reads CSVRSGYKETQYF. The CDR3 DNA sequence: TGCAGCGTTCGTAGCGGTTACAAAGAGACCCAGTACTTC.

This clonotype appeared a few times. CDR3 coding DNA: TGTGCCTGGAGGCGGGAACAGGGGAATTCACCCCTCCACTTT. As protein: CAWRREQGNSPLHF. The chain employs TRBV30 and TRBJ1-6; TRBD1 matches at 7 bases. The germline V gene has CDR1 GTSNPN and CDR2 SVGIG (reference sequence). Trimming took 3 bases from V and 7 from J; bases not matched to a gene: 6. The CDR3 runs 14 residues.

The chain has TRBV2 and TRBJ2-5, with a possible D match to TRBD2 (7 bases). The germline CDR1 and CDR2 sequences are SNHLY and FYNNEI. Trimming removed 6 bases from V and 5 bases from J, with 19 bases in between. The CDR3 is 15 residues long. The CDR3 DNA follows: TGTGCCAGCAGCCGTAGTTGGGGGGGCACGGAGACCCAGTACTTC. This gives the protein CASSRSWGGTETQYF.

Only a few counts were recorded for this clonotype. The V and J genes are TRBV7-9 and TRBJ1-4; D not resolved. Germline V gene data show CDR1 as SEHNR and CDR2 as FQNEAQ (reference sequence). V was trimmed by 6 bases and J by 5 bases, leaving 16 bases between them. This CDR3 region has 15 residues. DNA for the CDR3: TGTGCCAGCAGTCCAGACGGAATTGGGAATGAAAAACTGTTTTTT. Protein product: CASSPDGIGNEKLFF.

This clonotype occurred once. The V gene is TRBV7-9, the J gene TRBJ1-1; D call uncertain. There are 14 residues in the CDR3. Trimming pared 5 bases from V and 5 bases from J, leaving 15 bases between. Germline values: CDR1 SEHNR, CDR2 FQNEAQ (reference sequence). CDR3 in DNA: TGTGCCAGCAGCCGCGGATATCCCGAAACTGAAGCTTTCTTT. Its translation is CASSRGYPETEAFF.

The rearrangement joins TRBV18 to TRBJ1-3; D not resolved. This CDR3 region has 14 residues. Germline assignment: CDR1 KGHSH and CDR2 LQKENI. Trimming removed 0 bases from V and 6 bases from J, with 9 bases in between. The CDR3 sequence: CASSPPAAENTIYF. The CDR3 nucleotides are TGTGCCAGCTCACCACCGGCCGCCGAAAACACCATATATTTT. Combining the CDR3 with reference TRBV18 and TRBJ1-3 gives the whole variable domain NAGVMQNPRHLVRRRGQEARLRCSPMKGHSHVYWYRQLPEEGLKFMVYLQKENIIDESGMPKERFSAEFPKEGPSILRIQQVVRGDSAAYFCASSPPAAENTIYFGEGSWLTVV.

The table lists this clonotype with many counts. The chain is built from TRBV7-2 and TRBJ2-3; D call uncertain. Looked up from germline, CDR1 is SGHTA and CDR2 is FQGNSA. Trimming removed 4 bases at V and 2 bases at J, with 4 bases between. The CDR3 is 12 residues long. CDR3 nucleotides: TGTGCCAGCAGCTCCTTCACAGATACGCAGTATTTT. Its translation: CASSSFTDTQYF.

This clonotype has at least ten counts. The chain uses TRBV29-1 and TRBJ1-1; TRBD1 matches at 7 bases. The CDR3 loop spans 13 amino acids. Losses at the gene ends were 4 bases for V and 2 bases for J; bases not matched to a gene: 4. Looked up from germline, CDR1 is SQVTM and CDR2 is ANQGSEA. This chain's CDR3 is CSVGKGGNTEAFF. The CDR3 region has the DNA TGCAGCGTTGGTAAAGGGGGCAACACTGAAGCTTTCTTT.

At least ten counts were recorded for this clonotype. The chain uses TRBV7-9 and TRBJ1-5; no definite D call. The germline V gene has CDR1 SEHNR and CDR2 FQNEAQ (reference sequence). Deletions cut 5 bases from V and 2 bases from J, with 7 bases between. The CDR3 covers 13 residues. DNA of the CDR3: TGTGCCAGCAGCAAGCAGGGCAATCAGCCCCAGCATTTT. Its translation: CASSKQGNQPQHF.

This clonotype came up many times. The genes are TRBV6-1 and TRBJ1-2, with TRBD1 matching over 7 bases. The CDR3 runs 14 residues. CDR1 is MNHNS and CDR2 is SASEGT in the germline V gene. J lost 4 bases, V lost 3 bases, and 5 bases had no gene match. The CDR3 sequence is CASSEADRFYGYTF. The CDR3 DNA sequence: TGTGCCAGCAGTGAGGCGGACAGGTTCTATGGCTACACCTTC.

This clonotype was seen repeatedly, ten times or more. The chain employs TRBV11-2 and TRBJ2-1; TRBD2 aligns across 8 bases. Germline V gives CDR1 SGHAT, CDR2 FQNNGV. This CDR3 contains 15 residues. The trim removed 1 base at V and 3 bases at J, leaving 2 bases unmatched. The CDR3: CASSLGSGDYNEQFF. The CDR3, as DNA: TGTGCCAGCAGCTTAGGTAGCGGGGACTACAATGAGCAGTTCTTC.

Only a few counts were recorded for this clonotype. The V gene is TRBV6-1, the J gene TRBJ2-3; D gene uncertain. Germline CDR1 reads MNHNS; CDR2 reads SASEGT. Trimming left V 6 bases short and J 3 bases short, with 10 bases between. The CDR3 length is 13 residues. The CDR3 here is CASRRERTDTQYF. DNA for the CDR3: TGTGCCAGCAGAAGAGAGCGAACAGATACGCAGTATTTT.

The V call is TRBV12-5, the J call TRBJ1-4; TRBD1 agrees at 9 bases. V dropped 7 bases and J dropped 2; count of bases not matched to a gene: 14. Germline CDR1 and CDR2: LGHNT and FRNRAP. This CDR3 is 18 amino acids long. The CDR3: CASASPRDRVLTNEKLFF. CDR3 nucleotide sequence: TGTGCTAGTGCCTCGCCCAGGGACAGGGTATTGACTAATGAAAAACTGTTTTTT.

The chain combines TRBV6-1 with TRBJ2-7; D may be TRBD1 (6 bases). CDR1 and CDR2 (germline): MNHNS, SASEGT. CDR3 length: 13 amino acids. Trimming cost V 7 bases and J 3 bases, with 13 bases left between them. CDR3 nucleotide sequence: TGTGCCAGCAATATCCGACAGGACTACGAGCAGTACTTC. It is translated as CASNIRQDYEQYF.

This clonotype occurred a few times. The J gene is TRBJ2-4, the V gene TRBV7-2, with D tentatively TRBD1 or TRBD2 (5 bases each). V lost 5 bases to trimming and J lost 1 base, with 12 bases between them. From germline, CDR1 is SGHTA and CDR2 FQGNSA. This CDR3 contains 15 residues. CDR3 protein: CASSPQGAAKNIQYF. The CDR3 DNA reads TGTGCCAGCAGCCCCCAGGGAGCGGCCAAAAACATTCAGTACTTC. The full variable domain, in which reference TRBV7-2 and TRBJ2-4 provide the parts outside the CDR3, is GAGVSQSPSNKVTEKGKDVELRCDPISGHTALYWYRQSLGQGLEFLIYFQGNSAPDKSGLPSDRFSAERTGGSVSTLTIQRTQQEDSAVYLCASSPQGAAKNIQYFGAGTRLSVL.